The text below deals with one TCR beta chain. It lacks a known antigen. Per-base qualities were not stored, and no clone one base away is much larger. The CDR3 regions of human TCRbeta chains were analyzed by immunosequencing. The paper's data handling went like this. TCRs in the repertoires were compared against a reference library of SARS-CoV-2-specific TCRs that had been generated with the MIRA antigen-specificity platform. Breadth was defined as the fraction of unique TCRs that were SARS-CoV-2-associated, and depth was defined as the fraction of total T cells that were SARS-CoV-2-associated. Using the MIRA data, every spike-specific TCR was mapped to the spike region that the TCR reacted to and assigned to either a CD4 or a CD8 class. Log10-transformed breadth and depth values were compared by one-way ANOVA with Sidak's multiple comparisons tests. Sourced from immuneACCESS, this table was stored by TCRdb with only in-frame sequences that have V and J called. A share of the clones is absent; for the studies checked, an unresolved V gene accounts for under half, and the remainder has no known explanation. That table furnishes V, J and clone size, whereas the DNA furnished D and trimming. The sample includes 150,000 to 200,000 clones, with around 86% observed a single time. The ten largest clones represent about 2.5% of the sample.

According to the study, the label for this sample's time point signals: baseline before first vaccination. What this sample's treatment or condition label stands for: meningococcal conjugate vaccine given as trial control. Vaccinee samples were obtained from the UK trials COV001 and COV002, which included a single-blind randomized controlled phase 2/3 trial of AZD1222 (ChAdOx1 nCoV-19) in healthy adults. Trial participant PBMC samples were collected at day 0 and day 28 after the second dose for TCRbeta chain sequencing. The cysteine opens and the phenylalanine closes a CDR3 of 15 amino acids. The read is trimmed to its CDR3 DNA, 45 bases read in frame from base 1. CDR1 and CDR2, per the germline V gene, are MNHEY and SVGEGT. The junction carries 21 bases between V and J, which are trimmed by 8 bases and 4 bases respectively. The sample comes from a study of T cell responses to AZD1222 COVID-19 vaccine (dated by TCRdb to the early 2020s). In the study overall: TCR sequencing was performed for 230 to 250 trial participants, of whom about 200 were given two doses of AZD1222 and about 25 were given two doses of MenACWY control vaccine. Trial participants were enrolled by age into 18-55, 56-69 and 70-plus year subgroups, with around 140, 26 and 57 TCR-sequenced participants respectively.

Study-wide conclusions, independent of this receptor: Because no day 14 peak-response samples were available, repertoires were characterized only after the peak T cell response. The 56-69-year group was small, and its depth increase did not reach significance, likely because of low power. Participants were mostly white British, with more females than males. The authors suggested clonal diversity may have been underestimated. After two AZD1222 doses, both the breadth and the depth of spike-specific TCRs were significantly higher than at day 0 and than in MenACWY recipients. Vaccine-associated CD4 TCRs spanned the whole spike protein, with dominant responses in regions 160-218 and 743-854. Epitopes outside the regions mutated in the B.1.351 and B.1.1.7 variants were reportedly recognized by nearly half of the unique spike-specific TCRs. Conclusions about previously exposed vaccinees are limited because only a handful of AZD1222 recipients were SARS-CoV-2 seropositive at baseline.

This sample comprised peripheral blood, obtained on day 0 of MenACWY control vaccination. The clonotype was recovered from an adult in good health. The chain uses TRBV6-2 or TRBV6-3 and TRBJ2-7, and possibly TRBD1, on 6 matching bases. The CDR3 region has the sequence CASRPPGGGLYEQYF. The DNA sequence reads TGTGCCAGCCGCCCTCCTGGTGGGGGCCTTTACGAGCAGTACTTC.